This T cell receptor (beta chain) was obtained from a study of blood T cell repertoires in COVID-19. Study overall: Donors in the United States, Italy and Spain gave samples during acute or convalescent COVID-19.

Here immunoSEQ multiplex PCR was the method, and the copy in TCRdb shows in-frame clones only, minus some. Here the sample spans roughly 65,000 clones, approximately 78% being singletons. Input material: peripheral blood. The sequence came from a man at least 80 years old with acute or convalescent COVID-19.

The CDR3 sequence: CASSMVEATGNTEAFF. CDR3 nucleotide sequence: TGTGCCAGTAGTATGGTGGAGGCCACGGGTAACACTGAAGCTTTCTTT. J is TRBJ1-1 and V is TRBV19; D is uncertain. This CDR3 has 16 residues. Germline CDR1 and CDR2: LNHDA and SQIVND (reference sequence). V was shortened by 3 bases and J by 2 bases, with 16 bases between the two germline ends.